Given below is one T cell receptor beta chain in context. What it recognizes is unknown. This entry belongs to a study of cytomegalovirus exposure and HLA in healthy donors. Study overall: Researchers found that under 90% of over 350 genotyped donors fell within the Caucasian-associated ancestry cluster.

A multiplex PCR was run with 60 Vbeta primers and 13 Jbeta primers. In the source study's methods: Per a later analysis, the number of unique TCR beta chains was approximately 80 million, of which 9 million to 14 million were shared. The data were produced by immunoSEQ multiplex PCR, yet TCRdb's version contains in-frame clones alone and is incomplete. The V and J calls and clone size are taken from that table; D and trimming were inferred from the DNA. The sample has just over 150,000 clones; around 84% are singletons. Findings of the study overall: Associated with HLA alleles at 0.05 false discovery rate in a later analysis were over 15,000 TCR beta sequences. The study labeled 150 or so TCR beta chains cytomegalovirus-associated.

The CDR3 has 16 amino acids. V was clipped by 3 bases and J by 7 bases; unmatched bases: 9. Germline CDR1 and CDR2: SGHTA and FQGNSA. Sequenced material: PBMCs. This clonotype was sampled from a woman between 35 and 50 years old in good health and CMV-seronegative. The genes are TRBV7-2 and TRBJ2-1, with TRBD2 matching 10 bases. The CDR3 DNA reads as TGTGCCAGCAGCTTTCAAGCGGGGGGGCCGCGGAATGAGCAGTTCTTC. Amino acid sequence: CASSFQAGGPRNEQFF.